These 17 T cell receptor beta chains came from one sample sequenced in a study of PD-1 blockade in classical Hodgkin lymphoma. The time point: cycle 4 day 1 (C4D1), after more than 5 weeks of nivolumab. Every patient had relapsed following autologous stem cell transplantation, and cohorts differed in brentuximab vedotin exposure. Sequencing used immunoSEQ multiplex PCR; TCRdb keeps in-frame clones, though not all of them. Counted here are 100,000 or so clones, roughly 87% occurring once; the ten biggest clones make up 15% to 20%. This sample comprised peripheral blood mononuclear cells (PBMCs), obtained before the fourth cycle of nivolumab. All receptors come from a human donor with classical Hodgkin lymphoma.

The chain has TRBV7-2 and TRBJ2-5; weak D call: TRBD1 (6 bases). The V gene's germline CDR1 is SGHTA and CDR2 FQGNSA. The germline V and J ends were trimmed by 3 bases and 1 base, with 15 bases remaining between them. The CDR3 is 16 amino acids. CDR3 sequence: CASSLTPQGPQETQYF. The CDR3 DNA follows: TGTGCCAGCAGCTTGACCCCACAGGGCCCCCAAGAGACCCAGTACTTC.

The V and J genes are TRBV14 and TRBJ2-3; 7 positions agree with TRBD2. Losses at the gene ends were 2 bases for V and 2 bases for J; bases not matched to a gene: 4. Germline values: CDR1 SGHDN, CDR2 FVKESK. This CDR3 has 15 amino acids. The CDR3: CASSQWLADTDTQYF. The CDR3 coding sequence is TGTGCCAGCAGCCAATGGCTAGCGGACACAGATACGCAGTATTTT.

The CDR3 DNA reads TGTGCCAGCAGCCCTGGGACAGGGAGCTACGAGCAGTACTTC. This gives the protein CASSPGTGSYEQYF. The genes are TRBV5-4 and TRBJ2-7, with TRBD1 matching over 9 bases. This CDR3 is 14 amino acids long. The J segment lost 3 bases and the V segment lost 4 bases, leaving 5 bases of the junction unmatched. The germline V gene encodes CDR1 SGHNT and CDR2 YYREEE (reference sequence).

CDR3 sequence (DNA): TGTGCCAGCTCCGTTCTCGGCCGAAACAATGAGCAGTTCTTC. This sequence encodes CASSVLGRNNEQFF. The chain has TRBV5-6 and TRBJ2-1; D is undetermined. The germline V gene encodes CDR1 SGHDT and CDR2 YYEEEE. There are 14 residues in the CDR3. V lost 7 bases, J lost 5 bases, and 16 bases lay in between.

The chain couples TRBV6-4 to TRBJ2-2; 9 bases fit TRBD2. The germline gives CDR1 MRHNA, CDR2 SNTAGT. CDR3 size: 16 residues. Losses at the gene ends were 6 bases for V and 1 base for J; bases not matched to a gene: 6. CDR3 coding DNA: TGTGCCAGCAGCGCCCTAGCGGGGTTGAACACCGGGGAGCTGTTTTTT. Its translation is CASSALAGLNTGELFF.

V gene TRBV2 combines with J gene TRBJ1-5; D is possibly TRBD1 (5 bases). This CDR3 has 15 residues. The V gene lost 8 bases and the J gene lost 4 bases, with 18 bases spanning the gap. CDR1 and CDR2 from the germline V gene are SNHLY and FYNNEI. The DNA of the CDR3 is TGTGCCAGCCTAGGTGGCGGCAGGGTAAATCAGCCCCAGCATTTT. Its translation: CASLGGGRVNQPQHF.

The chain recombines TRBV15 with TRBJ2-3; TRBD1 matches at 8 bases. Germline V gene data show CDR1 as LNHNV and CDR2 as YYDKDF (reference sequence). J gave up 2 bases and V 0 bases, and 7 bases lay outside the gene matches. The CDR3 length is 17 residues. CDR3 protein: CATSREPPGGYTDTQYF. The CDR3 coding sequence is TGTGCCACCAGCAGAGAGCCGCCAGGGGGCTACACAGATACGCAGTATTTT.

The chain is built from TRBV7-2 and TRBJ2-3, with TRBD2 matching over 13 bases. Germline lookup yields CDR1 SGHTA and CDR2 FQGNSA. Trimming took 3 bases from V and 5 from J; bases not matched to a gene: 8. The CDR3 totals 17 residues. DNA of the CDR3: TGTGCCAGCAGCTTCCGCGGGACTAGCGGGACGTTAGATACGCAGTATTTT. Translating gives CASSFRGTSGTLDTQYF. Full variable domain (remainder filled in from reference TRBV7-2 and TRBJ2-3): GAGVSQSPSNKVTEKGKDVELRCDPISGHTALYWYRQSLGQGLEFLIYFQGNSAPDKSGLPSDRFSAERTGGSVSTLTIQRTQQEDSAVYLCASSFRGTSGTLDTQYFGPGTRLTVL.

The CDR3 here is CASSHPSWDEQFF. The CDR3 nucleotides are TGCGCCAGCAGCCACCCTTCCTGGGATGAGCAGTTCTTC. V gene TRBV4-1 combines with J gene TRBJ2-1; no clear D gene. The germline gives CDR1 MGHRA, CDR2 YSYEKL. This CDR3 is 13 amino acids long. V dropped 3 bases and J dropped 8 bases, with 11 bases sitting between them.

This clone was picked up one time. The J gene is TRBJ2-5, the V gene TRBV7-9; 8 bases fit TRBD1. The CDR3 covers 13 residues. Germline trimming cut 6 bases from V and 5 bases from J; bases unmatched to any gene: 5. Germline V gene data show CDR1 as SEHNR and CDR2 as FQNEAQ (reference sequence). The CDR3 region is CASRSGGAETQYF. The CDR3, as DNA: TGTGCCAGCAGATCAGGGGGCGCCGAGACCCAGTACTTC.

The V gene is TRBV10-1, the J gene TRBJ2-3; D may match TRBD1 or TRBD2 (5 bases each). The CDR3 spans 16 residues. The V and J ends lost 0 bases and 2 bases respectively, with 12 bases between them. CDR1 is WNHNN, CDR2 SYGVQD, per germline (reference sequence). The CDR3 here is CASSESPGPPTDTQYF. As DNA, the CDR3 is TGCGCCAGCAGTGAGTCTCCGGGACCACCCACAGATACGCAGTATTTT.

The V call is TRBV27, the J call TRBJ2-7; TRBD2 matches at 10 bases. CDR3 length: 14 amino acids. Looked up from germline, CDR1 is MNHEY and CDR2 is SMNVEV (reference sequence). V was pared by 6 bases and J by 5 bases, with 7 bases of the junction left unmatched. The CDR3 sequence: CASRAGGLLHEQYF. The CDR3 DNA sequence: TGTGCCAGCAGAGCGGGAGGGCTTCTCCACGAGCAGTACTTC.

The V call is TRBV5-1, the J call TRBJ2-7; D gene unclear. V lost 5 bases to trimming and J lost 0 bases, with 12 bases between them. The CDR3 runs to 14 residues. Germline V gene sequence: CDR1 SGHRS, CDR2 YFSETQ. The CDR3 coding sequence is TGCGCCAGCAGGGGTTTAGGAAGCTCCTACGAGCAGTACTTC. Its translation is CASRGLGSSYEQYF.

This chain links TRBV28 with TRBJ1-2; D might be TRBD1 (5 bases). The germline V and J ends were trimmed by 2 bases and 7 bases, with 8 bases remaining between them. Germline loops: CDR1 MDHEN, CDR2 SYDVKM. This CDR3 contains 12 residues. The CDR3 is CASSLQRGGYTF. CDR3 bases: TGTGCCAGCAGTTTACAAAGGGGTGGCTACACCTTC.

The chain couples TRBV7-9 to TRBJ1-2; tentative D call: TRBD1 (5 bases). Deletions cut 2 bases from V and 10 bases from J, with 14 bases between. Germline V CDR1 and CDR2: SEHNR, FQNEAQ (reference sequence). This CDR3 is built from 13 residues. The CDR3 is CASSLSRQGVYTF. The DNA of the CDR3 is TGTGCCAGCAGCTTATCCCGGCAGGGAGTCTACACCTTC.

A few counts support this clone. The J gene is TRBJ2-2, the V gene TRBV14; a weak D match, TRBD2 (6 bases). The germline V gene has CDR1 SGHDN and CDR2 FVKESK. The CDR3 spans 15 residues. The ends were cut back, 3 bases at V and 0 bases at J, with 8 bases in the middle. CDR3 nucleotides: TGTGCCAGCAGCCACAGGGAGGCGAACACCGGGGAGCTGTTTTTT. The encoded protein is CASSHREANTGELFF.

The V gene is TRBV27, the J gene TRBJ1-5; 10 bases agree with TRBD1. Looked up from germline, CDR1 is MNHEY and CDR2 is SMNVEV (reference sequence). This CDR3 comprises 15 residues. V lost 2 bases and J lost 2; bases outside the gene matches: 0. CDR3 loop: CASSLGTGGNQPQHF. The CDR3 nucleotides are TGTGCCAGCAGTTTAGGGACAGGGGGCAATCAGCCCCAGCATTTT.